The source of this T cell receptor beta chain is a study of cytomegalovirus exposure and HLA in healthy donors. 60 Vbeta and 13 Jbeta primers were used in PCR. The table came from immunoSEQ multiplex PCR; TCRdb's copy has only in-frame clones and leaves some out. The sample shows hundreds of thousands of clones, roughly two thirds of them seen only once. As to this clone: Its antigen is unknown.

Findings and limits, study-wide: Later analysis associated a missense DCLRE1C variant with TCR beta V- and J-gene trimming.

With 3 bases removed from V and 5 bases from J, the gap between germline ends came to 17 bases. This CDR3 is built from 15 residues. Per germline, CDR1 MDHEN and CDR2 SYDVKM. The chain has TRBV28 and TRBJ2-7; perhaps TRBD1 as D (6 bases). The TCR was taken from a female donor in good health and CMV-seronegative. Sequencing used PBMCs. The CDR3 is CASSFRDTAKDEQYF. The CDR3, as DNA: TGTGCCAGCAGTTTCCGGGACACCGCCAAGGACGAGCAGTACTTC.